The sequence of this T cell receptor (beta chain) was determined in a study of cytomegalovirus exposure and HLA in healthy donors. Looking at the study overall: Prior work identified around 100 million unique TCR beta sequences in about 179 million T cells. The study, taken as a whole, reports: Analysis was performed later, and it showed HLA-associated TCR beta chains to be more clonally expanded than equally common others.

This PCR relied on a set of 60 Vbeta primers and 13 Jbeta primers. Some clones are missing from TCRdb's copy, which holds only in-frame ones; the method was immunoSEQ multiplex PCR. The sample consists of about 120,000 clones, 75% of them appearing once. On this clone: The antigen remains undetermined.

The V gene lost 8 bases and the J gene lost 0 bases, with 10 bases spanning the gap. The CDR3 covers 13 residues. CDR1 and CDR2 from the germline V gene are LGHNA and YSLEER. The sequencing sample was made of PBMCs. This TCR came from a woman aged 40 to 50 in good health and CMV-seropositive. V and J are TRBV4-3 and TRBJ1-2; D unresolved. The CDR3 DNA sequence: TGCGCCAGCGGGCGCGGGGCTAACTATGGCTACACCTTC. Protein product: CASGRGANYGYTF.